The text below deals with one T cell receptor (beta chain). Its antigen remains unidentified. No clone much larger than this one lies a single base away; base qualities are absent. The entry originates in a study of blood T cell repertoires in COVID-19 (dated by TCRdb to the early 2020s). Notes on the research overall: Collaborator samples came from the United States, Italy and Spain and covered acute and convalescent phases of COVID-19. The repertoires were released in a freely available public database meant as a resource for research on the immune response to SARS-CoV-2. Nearly every sample came with metadata listing a de-identified subject ID, COVID-19 status, age in years and sex. The prospective study material was composed of cDNA or gDNA derived from T cells, B-cell-depleted T cells, or PBMCs. Where available, HLA class I and class II types were obtained from metadata supplied by the sample provider rather than from assay-based typing. The samples were drawn from the first 160 participants of the ongoing ImmuneRACE study and from 950 to 1,500 subjects provided by 6 global collaborators. The dataset comprised deeply sampled blood TCRbeta repertoires from subjects exposed to, actively infected with, or recovered from COVID-19. Overall study outcomes, separate from this receptor: How much clinical and demographic metadata was included differed by source and by participant, and the metadata was provided uncurated.

Each collaborating institution followed its own protocols to collect whole blood in K2EDTA tubes. For TCRbeta analysis, collaborator samples were shipped as frozen whole blood, as isolated PBMCs, or as DNA extracted from either sample type. TCRbeta CDR3 regions were amplified from genomic DNA by means of the immunoSEQ Assay, a bias-controlled multiplex PCR. For the original study's pipeline: Within the assay, amplification of reference gene primers was used to estimate how many nucleated cells each sample contained. Sequence reads were collapsed and filtered to measure the absolute abundance of every unique TCRbeta CDR3 rearrangement. For each sample, productive Simpson clonality was calculated as the square root of Simpson's diversity index over productive rearrangements. This is the immuneACCESS table as TCRdb keeps it, with only in-frame sequences that have V and J called. A part of the clones is gone; compared with another copy, unresolved V genes explain less than half, and the rest is unexplained. The V and J calls and the clone size are those of that table, but D and trimming were determined from the DNA. The sample data list 100,000 or so clones, and roughly 79% of these were observed just once. The biggest ten clones account for 8% to 13% of the sample.

From the germline V gene, CDR1 is SNHLY and CDR2 is FYNNEI. Including cysteine and phenylalanine, the CDR3 has 13 amino acids. Only the CDR3 portion is preserved as DNA: 39 bases, with reading frame beginning at the first base. The sequencing sample was made of peripheral blood. The rearrangement joined TRBV2 to TRBJ1-2; D gene: possibly TRBD1, on 5 matching bases. The TCR sequence derives from a human donor in a cohort sampled during active COVID-19. The DNA is TGTGCTACCCGGGGGGAAATAGGGTATGGCTACACCTTC. Its translation reads: CATRGEIGYGYTF. The variable domain in full, with residues beyond the CDR3 obtained from the reference TRBV2 and TRBJ1-2 genes, is EPEVTQTPSHQVTQMGQEVILRCVPISNHLYFYWYRQILGQKVEFLVSFYNNEISEKSEIFDDQFSVERPDGSNFTLKIRSTKLEDSAMYFCATRGEIGYGYTFGSGTRLTVV.